Listed below are T cell receptor beta chains from one sample, sequenced in a study of T cell responses to AZD1222 COVID-19 vaccine. Sequenced by immunoSEQ multiplex PCR; TCRdb stores in-frame clones only, minus some. There are 200,000 to 250,000 clones in the sample; about 92% occur only once, and approximately 1% lies in the top ten. The sequencing used peripheral blood, collected on day 0 of MenACWY control vaccination. The source of these receptors is an adult in good health. The CDR3 runs from the conserved cysteine through the conserved F or W. A D gene is named only where the DNA matches it firmly. Not every row has a clone size; where given, it reads once, few, many or a size class.

J	size	D	V	CDR3	DNA
TRBJ1-3	-	-	TRBV5-8	CASSLDRRGNTIYF	TGTGCCAGCAGCTTAGACAGGAGGGGAAACACCATATATTTT
TRBJ1-5	-	TRBD1	TRBV28	CATAVGTGAQPQHF	TGTGCCACCGCGGTTGGGACAGGGGCCCAGCCCCAGCATTTT
TRBJ2-7	few	-	TRBV3-1/TRBV3-2	CASSQERVSYEQYF	TGTGCCAGCAGCCAAGAAAGAGTGTCCTACGAGCAGTACTTC
TRBJ1-5	-	-	TRBV30	CAWSLAGVSNQPQHF	TGTGCCTGGAGTTTGGCAGGGGTAAGCAATCAGCCCCAGCATTTT
TRBJ1-6	-	TRBD1	TRBV2	CASSERQGFNSPLHF	TGTGCCAGCAGTGAAAGACAGGGGTTTAATTCACCCCTCCACTTT
TRBJ2-1	-	TRBD1	TRBV11-2	CASSMLQGVYNEQFF	TGTGCCAGCAGCATGCTACAGGGGGTGTACAATGAGCAGTTCTTC
TRBJ2-5	-	-	TRBV6-4	CASSKDLAETQYF	TGTGCCAGCAGCAAAGATCTAGCGGAGACCCAGTACTTC
TRBJ1-2	-	-	TRBV10-2	CASSEGGVFNYGYTF	TGCGCCAGCAGTGAGGGGGGGGTGTTTAACTATGGCTACACCTTC
TRBJ1-2	-	-	TRBV14	CASSQGRPHGYTF	TGTGCCAGCAGCCAAGGACGCCCCCATGGCTACACCTTC
TRBJ2-1	-	-	TRBV30	CAWSVMTNEQFF	TGTGCCTGGAGTGTAATGACGAATGAGCAGTTCTTC
TRBJ1-1	-	-	TRBV5-1	CASSLGTGHTEAFF	TGCGCCAGCAGCTTGGGAACGGGCCACACTGAAGCTTTCTTT
TRBJ1-1	-	-	TRBV3-1/TRBV3-2	CASSQGTGWAFF	TGTGCCAGCAGCCAAGGAACAGGGTGGGCTTTCTTT
TRBJ1-5	-	TRBD1	TRBV9	CASSQEGQLNQPQHF	TGTGCCAGCAGCCAAGAGGGACAGTTAAATCAGCCCCAGCATTTT
TRBJ2-7	-	-	TRBV3-1/TRBV3-2	CASSRSSYEQYF	TGTGCCAGCAGCCGAAGCTCCTACGAGCAGTACTTC
TRBJ1-1	few	-	TRBV19	CASSEQGVRTEAFF	TGTGCCAGTAGTGAACAGGGCGTTAGGACTGAAGCTTTCTTT
TRBJ1-2	-	-	TRBV21-1	CASSKGRPNYGYTF	TGTGCCAGCTCCAAGGGACGCCCTAACTATGGCTACACCTTC
TRBJ1-1	-	-	TRBV2	CASSALGGTEAFF	TGTGCCAGCAGTGCTTTGGGGGGCACTGAAGCTTTCTTT
TRBJ1-4	-	-	TRBV6-5	CASSPPAARGEKLFF	TGTGCCAGCAGCCCGCCGGCGGCGAGGGGTGAAAAACTGTTTTTT